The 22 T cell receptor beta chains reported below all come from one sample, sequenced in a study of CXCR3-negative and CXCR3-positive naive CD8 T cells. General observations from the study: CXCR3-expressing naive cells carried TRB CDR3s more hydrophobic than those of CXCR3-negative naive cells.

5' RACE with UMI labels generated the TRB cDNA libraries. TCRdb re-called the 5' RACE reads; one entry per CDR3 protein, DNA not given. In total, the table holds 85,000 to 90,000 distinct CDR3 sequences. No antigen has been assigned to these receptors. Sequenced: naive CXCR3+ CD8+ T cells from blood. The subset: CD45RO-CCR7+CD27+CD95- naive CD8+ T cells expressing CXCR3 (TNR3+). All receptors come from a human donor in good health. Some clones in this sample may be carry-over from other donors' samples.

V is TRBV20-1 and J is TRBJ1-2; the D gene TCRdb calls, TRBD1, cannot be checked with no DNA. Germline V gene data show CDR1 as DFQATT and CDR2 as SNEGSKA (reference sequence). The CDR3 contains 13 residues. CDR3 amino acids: CSVGTDPMGGYTF.

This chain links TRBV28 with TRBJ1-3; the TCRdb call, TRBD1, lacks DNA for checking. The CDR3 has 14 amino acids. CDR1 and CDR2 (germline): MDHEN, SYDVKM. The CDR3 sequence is CASPPGGSGNTIYF.

CDR3 sequence: CASSQGAGGVHEQYF. The chain has TRBV3-1 and TRBJ2-7; there is no DNA to check the TCRdb D call of TRBD1. The length of the CDR3 is 15 residues. Germline values: CDR1 LGHDT, CDR2 YNNKEL (reference sequence).

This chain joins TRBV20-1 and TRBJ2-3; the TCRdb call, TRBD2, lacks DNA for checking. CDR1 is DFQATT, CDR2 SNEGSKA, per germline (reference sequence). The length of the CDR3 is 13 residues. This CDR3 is CSAPGLDPDTQYF.

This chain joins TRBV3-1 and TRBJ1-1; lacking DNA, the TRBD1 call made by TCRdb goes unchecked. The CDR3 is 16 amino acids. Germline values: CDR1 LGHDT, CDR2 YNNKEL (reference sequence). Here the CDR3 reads CASSQDGTTENTEAFF.

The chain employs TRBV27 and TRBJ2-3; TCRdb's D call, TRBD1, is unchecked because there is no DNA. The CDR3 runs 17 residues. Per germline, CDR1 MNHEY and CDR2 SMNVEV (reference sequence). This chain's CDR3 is CASSLSLGQLVTDTQYF.

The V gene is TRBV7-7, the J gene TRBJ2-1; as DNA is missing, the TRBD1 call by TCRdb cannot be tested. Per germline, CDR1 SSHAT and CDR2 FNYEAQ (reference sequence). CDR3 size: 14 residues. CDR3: CASSFGTEYNEQFF.

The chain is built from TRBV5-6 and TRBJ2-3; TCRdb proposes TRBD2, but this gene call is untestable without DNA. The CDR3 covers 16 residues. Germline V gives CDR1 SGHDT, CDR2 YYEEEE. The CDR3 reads CASRYKTSDITDTQYF.

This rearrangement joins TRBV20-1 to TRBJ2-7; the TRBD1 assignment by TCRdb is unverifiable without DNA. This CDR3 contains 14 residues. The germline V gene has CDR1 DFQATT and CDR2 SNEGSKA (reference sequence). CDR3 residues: CSAQTSGQGYEQYF.

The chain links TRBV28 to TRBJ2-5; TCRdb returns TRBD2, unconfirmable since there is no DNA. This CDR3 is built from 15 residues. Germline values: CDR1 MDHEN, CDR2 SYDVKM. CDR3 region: CASSFPARDEETQYF.

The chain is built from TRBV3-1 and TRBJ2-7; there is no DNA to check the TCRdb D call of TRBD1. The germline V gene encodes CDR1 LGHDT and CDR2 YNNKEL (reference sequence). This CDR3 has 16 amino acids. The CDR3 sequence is CASSQAGTDGEYEQYF.

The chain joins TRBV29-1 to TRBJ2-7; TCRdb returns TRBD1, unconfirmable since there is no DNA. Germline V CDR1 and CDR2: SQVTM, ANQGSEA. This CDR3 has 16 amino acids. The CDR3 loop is CSVEDVGHPDQYEQYF.

CDR3 loop: CASSLVGGQGLNIAYEQYF. The chain is built from TRBV7-9 and TRBJ2-7; without DNA, the TCRdb call of TRBD1 cannot be checked. Germline V lookup: CDR1 SEHNR, CDR2 FQNEAQ (reference sequence). The CDR3 is made up of 19 amino acids.

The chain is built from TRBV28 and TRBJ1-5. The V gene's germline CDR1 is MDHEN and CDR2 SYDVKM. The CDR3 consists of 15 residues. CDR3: CASSLYPKGDQPQHF. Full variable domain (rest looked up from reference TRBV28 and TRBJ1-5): DVKVTQSSRYLVKRTGEKVFLECVQDMDHENMFWYRQDPGLGLRLIYFSYDVKMKEKGDIPEGYSVSREKKERFSLILESASTNQTSMYLCASSLYPKGDQPQHFGDGTRLSIL.

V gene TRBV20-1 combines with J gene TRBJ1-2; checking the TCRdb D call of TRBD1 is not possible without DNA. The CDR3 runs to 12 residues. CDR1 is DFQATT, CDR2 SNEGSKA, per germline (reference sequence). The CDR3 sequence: CSLWTGNYGYTF.

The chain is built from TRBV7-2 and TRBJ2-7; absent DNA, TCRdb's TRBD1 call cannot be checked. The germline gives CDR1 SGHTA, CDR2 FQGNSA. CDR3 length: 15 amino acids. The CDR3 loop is CASSPGSGPSYEQYF.

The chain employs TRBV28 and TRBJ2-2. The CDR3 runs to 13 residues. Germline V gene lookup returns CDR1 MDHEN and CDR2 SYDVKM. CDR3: CASSPWGTGELFF.

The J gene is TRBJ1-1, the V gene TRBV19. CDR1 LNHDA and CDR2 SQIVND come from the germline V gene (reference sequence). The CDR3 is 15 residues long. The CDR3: CASSIRTAVRSEAFF.

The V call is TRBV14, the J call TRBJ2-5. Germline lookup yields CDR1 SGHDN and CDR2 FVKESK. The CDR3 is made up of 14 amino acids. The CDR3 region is CASSQEGVGETQYF. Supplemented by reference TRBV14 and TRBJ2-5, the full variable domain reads EAGVTQFPSHSVIEKGQTVTLRCDPISGHDNLYWYRRVMGKEIKFLLHFVKESKQDESGMPNNRFLAERTGGTYSTLKVQPAELEDSGVYFCASSQEGVGETQYFGPGTRLLVL.

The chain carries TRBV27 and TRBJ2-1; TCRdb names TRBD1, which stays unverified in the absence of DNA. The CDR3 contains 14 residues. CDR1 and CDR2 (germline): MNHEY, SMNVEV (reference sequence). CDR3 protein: CASSDGGLYNEQFF.

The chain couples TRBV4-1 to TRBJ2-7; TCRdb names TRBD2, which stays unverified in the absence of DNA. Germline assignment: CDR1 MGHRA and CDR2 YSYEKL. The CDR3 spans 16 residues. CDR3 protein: CASSQVAGGSEYEQYF.

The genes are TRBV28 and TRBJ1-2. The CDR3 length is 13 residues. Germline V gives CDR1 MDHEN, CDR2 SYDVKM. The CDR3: CASSIMGNYGYTF.